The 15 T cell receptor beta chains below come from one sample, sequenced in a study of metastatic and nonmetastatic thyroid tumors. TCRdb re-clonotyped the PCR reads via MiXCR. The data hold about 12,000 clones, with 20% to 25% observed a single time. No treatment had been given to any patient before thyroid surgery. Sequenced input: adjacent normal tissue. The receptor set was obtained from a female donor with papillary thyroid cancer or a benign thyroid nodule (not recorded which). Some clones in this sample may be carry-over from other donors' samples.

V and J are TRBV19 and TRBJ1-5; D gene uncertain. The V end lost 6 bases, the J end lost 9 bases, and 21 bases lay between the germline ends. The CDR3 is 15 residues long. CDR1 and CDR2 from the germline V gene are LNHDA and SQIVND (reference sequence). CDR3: CASSPRPDSYLPQHF. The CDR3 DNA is TGTGCCAGTAGCCCCCGGCCAGATAGCTATCTGCCCCAGCATTTT.

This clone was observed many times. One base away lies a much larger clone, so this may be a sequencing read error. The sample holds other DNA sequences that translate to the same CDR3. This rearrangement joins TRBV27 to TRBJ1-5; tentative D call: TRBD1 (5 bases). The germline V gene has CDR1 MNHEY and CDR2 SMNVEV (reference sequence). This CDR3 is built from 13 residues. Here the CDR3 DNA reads TGTGCCAGTAGTTTGACAGAAAATCAGCCCCAGCATTTT. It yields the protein CASSLTENQPQHF.

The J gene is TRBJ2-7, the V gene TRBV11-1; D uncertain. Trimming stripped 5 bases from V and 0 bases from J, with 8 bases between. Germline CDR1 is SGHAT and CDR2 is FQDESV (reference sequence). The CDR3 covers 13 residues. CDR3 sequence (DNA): TGTGCCAGCAGCCCCAAATACTCCTACGAGCAGTACTTC. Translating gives CASSPKYSYEQYF.

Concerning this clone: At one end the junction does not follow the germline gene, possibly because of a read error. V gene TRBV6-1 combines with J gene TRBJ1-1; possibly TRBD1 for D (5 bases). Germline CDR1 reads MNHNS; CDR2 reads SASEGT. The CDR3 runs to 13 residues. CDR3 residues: CASIHGGNTGAFF. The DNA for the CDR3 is TGTGCCAGCATCCATGGGGGGAACACTGGAGCTTTCTTT.

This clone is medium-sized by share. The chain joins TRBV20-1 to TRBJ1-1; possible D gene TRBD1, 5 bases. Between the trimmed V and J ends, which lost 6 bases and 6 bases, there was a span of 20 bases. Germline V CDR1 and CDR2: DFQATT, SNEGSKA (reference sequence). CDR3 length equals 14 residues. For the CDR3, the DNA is TGCAGTGCCGTAACTCCGGGGCCCGGGGCTGAAGCTTTCTTT. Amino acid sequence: CSAVTPGPGAEAFF.

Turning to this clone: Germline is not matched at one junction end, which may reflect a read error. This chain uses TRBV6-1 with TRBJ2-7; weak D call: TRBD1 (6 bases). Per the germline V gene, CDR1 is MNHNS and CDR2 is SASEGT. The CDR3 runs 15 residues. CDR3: CASRGLPQGSDEHYF. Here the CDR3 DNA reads TGTGCCAGCAGGGGCCTTCCACAGGGTTCCGACGAGCACTACTTC.

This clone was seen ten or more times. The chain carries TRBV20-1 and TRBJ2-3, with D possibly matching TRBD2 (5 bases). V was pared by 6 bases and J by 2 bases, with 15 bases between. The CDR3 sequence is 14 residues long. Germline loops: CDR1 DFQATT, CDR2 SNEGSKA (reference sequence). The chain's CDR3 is CSARKRTLTDTQYF. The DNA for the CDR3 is TGCAGTGCAAGAAAAAGGACTCTCACAGATACGCAGTATTTT.

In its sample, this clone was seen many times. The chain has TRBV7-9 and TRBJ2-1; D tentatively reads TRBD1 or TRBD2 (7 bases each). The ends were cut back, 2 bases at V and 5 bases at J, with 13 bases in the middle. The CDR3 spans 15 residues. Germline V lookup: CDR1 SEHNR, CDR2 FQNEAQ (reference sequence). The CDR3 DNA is TGTGCCAGCAGCTTATGGGGGGGACAGAACAATGAGCAGTTCTTC. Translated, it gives CASSLWGGQNNEQFF.

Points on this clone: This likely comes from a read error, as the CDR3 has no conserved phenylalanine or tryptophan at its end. For the CDR3, the DNA is TGTGCCAGAAGTATGGAAGGGGGTTCACCCCTCCACTTA. It translates to CARSMEGGSPLHL. The V call is TRBV6-1, the J call TRBJ1-6; D is possibly TRBD1 (6 bases). Trimming pared 9 bases from V and 9 bases from J, leaving 15 bases between. The germline V gene encodes CDR1 MNHNS and CDR2 SASEGT. The CDR3 runs to 13 residues.

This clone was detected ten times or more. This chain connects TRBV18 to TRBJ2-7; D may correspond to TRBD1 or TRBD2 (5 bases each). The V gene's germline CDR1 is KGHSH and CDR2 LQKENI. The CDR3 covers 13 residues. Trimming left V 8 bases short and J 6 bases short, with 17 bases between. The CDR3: CASRVGVMSEQYF. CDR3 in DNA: TGTGCCAGCCGTGTGGGGGTCATGAGCGAGCAGTACTTC. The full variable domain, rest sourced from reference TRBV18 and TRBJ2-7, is NAGVMQNPRHLVRRRGQEARLRCSPMKGHSHVYWYRQLPEEGLKFMVYLQKENIIDESGMPKERFSAEFPKEGPSILRIQQVVRGDSAAYFCASRVGVMSEQYFGPGTRLTVT.

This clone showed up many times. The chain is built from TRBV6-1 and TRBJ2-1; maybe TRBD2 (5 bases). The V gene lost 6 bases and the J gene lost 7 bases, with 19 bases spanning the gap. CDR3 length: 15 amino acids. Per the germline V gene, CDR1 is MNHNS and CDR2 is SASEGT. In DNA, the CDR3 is TGTGCCAGCAGATTCATTCTTGTGGGCGGGAATGAGCAGTTCTTC. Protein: CASRFILVGGNEQFF.

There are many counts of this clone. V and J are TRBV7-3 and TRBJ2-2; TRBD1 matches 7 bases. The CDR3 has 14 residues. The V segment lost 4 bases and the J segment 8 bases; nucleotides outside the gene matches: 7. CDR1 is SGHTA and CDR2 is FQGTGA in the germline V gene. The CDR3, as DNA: TGTGCCAGCAGCTCGGGACAGTCAAGGGGGGAGCTGTTTTTT. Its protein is CASSSGQSRGELFF.

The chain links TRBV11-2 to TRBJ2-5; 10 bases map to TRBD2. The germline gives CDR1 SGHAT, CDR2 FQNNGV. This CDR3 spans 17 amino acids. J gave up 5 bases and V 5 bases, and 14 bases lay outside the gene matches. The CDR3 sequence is CASSQYCLAGGHETQYF. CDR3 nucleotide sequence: TGTGCCAGCAGCCAATATTGTTTAGCGGGGGGTCATGAGACCCAGTACTTC.

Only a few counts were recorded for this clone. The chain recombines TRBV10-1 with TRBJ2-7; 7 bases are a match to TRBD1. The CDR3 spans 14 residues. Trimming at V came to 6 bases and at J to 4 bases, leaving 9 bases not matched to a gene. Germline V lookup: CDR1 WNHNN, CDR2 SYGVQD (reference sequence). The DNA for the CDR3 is TGCGCCAGCAGAGATACCGGGACAGCATACGAGCAGTACTTC. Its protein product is CASRDTGTAYEQYF.

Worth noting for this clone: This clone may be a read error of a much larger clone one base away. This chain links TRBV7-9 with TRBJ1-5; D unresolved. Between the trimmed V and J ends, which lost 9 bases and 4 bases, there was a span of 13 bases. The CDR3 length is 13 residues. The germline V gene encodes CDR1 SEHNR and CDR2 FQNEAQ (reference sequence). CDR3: CARSPNTNQPQHF. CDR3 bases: TGTGCCAGGAGCCCTAACACGAATCAGCCCCAGCATTTT.